This TCR beta chain was profiled in a study of T cell responses to AZD1222 COVID-19 vaccine. The assay was immunoSEQ multiplex PCR, and TCRdb's table has in-frame clones only and misses some. The table records 150,000 or so clones, more than 75% of them present only once. Whole-study findings and limits: Reportedly, nearly half of unique spike TCRs recognized epitopes outside B.1.351/B.1.1.7 mutations.

Regarding this clone: Its antigen is still unknown.

The CDR3 totals 13 residues. The V end lost 0 bases, the J end lost 6 bases, and 9 bases lay between the germline ends. The V gene's germline CDR1 is LNHDA and CDR2 SQIVND (reference sequence). The receptor was derived from an adult in good health. J is TRBJ2-7 and V is TRBV19; the D is unclear. The sequenced sample was peripheral blood, obtained on day 0 of AZD1222 vaccination. The CDR3 sequence: CASSIEGLGEQYF. CDR3 coding DNA: TGTGCCAGTAGTATAGAGGGCCTCGGCGAGCAGTACTTC.